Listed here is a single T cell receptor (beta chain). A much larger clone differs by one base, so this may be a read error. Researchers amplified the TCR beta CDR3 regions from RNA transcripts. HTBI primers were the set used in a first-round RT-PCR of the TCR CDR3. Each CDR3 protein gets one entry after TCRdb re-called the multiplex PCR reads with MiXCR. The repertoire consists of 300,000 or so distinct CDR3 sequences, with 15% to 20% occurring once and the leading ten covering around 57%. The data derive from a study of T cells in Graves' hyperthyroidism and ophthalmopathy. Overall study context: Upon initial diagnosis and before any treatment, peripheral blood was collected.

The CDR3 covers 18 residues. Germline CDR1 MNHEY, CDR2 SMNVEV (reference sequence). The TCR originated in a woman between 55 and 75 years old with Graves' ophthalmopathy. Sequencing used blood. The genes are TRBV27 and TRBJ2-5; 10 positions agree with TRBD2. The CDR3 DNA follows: TGTGCCAACAGTTTAACCAGCGGGAGGGGAACCGGCCAAGAGACCCAGTACTTC. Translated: CANSLTSGRGTGQETQYF.